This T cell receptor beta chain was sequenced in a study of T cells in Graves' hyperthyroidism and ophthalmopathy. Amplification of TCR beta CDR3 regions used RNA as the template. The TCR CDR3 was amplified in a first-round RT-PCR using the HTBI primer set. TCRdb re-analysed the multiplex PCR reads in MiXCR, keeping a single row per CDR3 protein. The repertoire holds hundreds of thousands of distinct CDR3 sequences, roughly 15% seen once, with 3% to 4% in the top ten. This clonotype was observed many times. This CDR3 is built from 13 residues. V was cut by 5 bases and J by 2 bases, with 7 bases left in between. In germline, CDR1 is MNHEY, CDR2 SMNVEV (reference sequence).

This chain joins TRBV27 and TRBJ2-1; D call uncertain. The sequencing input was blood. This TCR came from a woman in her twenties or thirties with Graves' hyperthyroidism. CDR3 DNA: TGTGCCAGCAGTCCCCCCCCCTACAATGAGCAGTTCTTC. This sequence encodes CASSPPPYNEQFF.